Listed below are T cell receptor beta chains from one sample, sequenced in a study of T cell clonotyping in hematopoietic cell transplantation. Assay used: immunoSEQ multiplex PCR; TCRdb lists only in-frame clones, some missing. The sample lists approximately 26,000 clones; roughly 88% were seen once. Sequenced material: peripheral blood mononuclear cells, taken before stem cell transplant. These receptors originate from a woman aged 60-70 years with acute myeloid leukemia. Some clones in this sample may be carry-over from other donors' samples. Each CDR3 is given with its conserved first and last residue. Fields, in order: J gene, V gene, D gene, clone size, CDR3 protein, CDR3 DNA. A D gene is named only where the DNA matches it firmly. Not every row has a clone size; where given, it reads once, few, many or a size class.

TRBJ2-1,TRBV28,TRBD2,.,CASSLPGTSKSYEQFF,TGTGCCAGCAGCCTACCCGGGACTAGCAAAAGTTATGAGCAGTTCTTC
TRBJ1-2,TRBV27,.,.,CASSSGAHGYTF,TGTGCCAGCTCCTCAGGGGCCCATGGCTACACCTTC
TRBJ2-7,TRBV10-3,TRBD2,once,CAISATSGGTLLRYEQYF,TGTGCCATCAGTGCTACTAGCGGGGGGACCCTACTACGCTACGAGCAGTACTTC
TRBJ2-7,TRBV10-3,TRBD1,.,CAISPGQGNEQYF,TGTGCCATCAGTCCGGGACAGGGAAACGAGCAGTACTTC
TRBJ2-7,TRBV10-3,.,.,CAIRTDFPYEQYF,TGTGCCATCAGGACAGATTTCCCCTACGAGCAGTACTTC
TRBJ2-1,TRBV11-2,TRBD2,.,CASRQLAGADNEQFF,TGTGCCAGCAGACAGCTAGCGGGGGCCGACAATGAGCAGTTCTTC
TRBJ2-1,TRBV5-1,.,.,CASSRWTNVVDEQFF,TGCGCCAGCAGCAGATGGACTAACGTTGTCGATGAGCAGTTCTTC
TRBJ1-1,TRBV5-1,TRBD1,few,CASSLTRKGAWAFF,TGCGCCAGCAGCTTGACTCGGAAGGGGGCGTGGGCTTTCTTT
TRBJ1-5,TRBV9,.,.,CASSVGGNSNQPQHF,TGTGCCAGCAGCGTAGGGGGGAATAGCAATCAGCCCCAGCATTTT
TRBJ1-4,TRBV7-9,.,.,CASSWGTDEEKLFF,TGTGCCAGCAGCTGGGGCACCGACGAGGAAAAACTGTTTTTT
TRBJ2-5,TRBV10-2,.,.,CASRPRGGETQYF,TGCGCCAGCAGACCCAGGGGAGGTGAGACCCAGTACTTC
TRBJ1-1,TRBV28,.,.,CASSSMTGRTAEAFF,TGTGCCAGCAGTTCCATGACAGGACGAACGGCTGAAGCTTTCTTT
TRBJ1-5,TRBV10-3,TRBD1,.,CAISPAGGKQPQHF,TGTGCCATCAGTCCGGCAGGGGGCAAACAGCCCCAGCATTTT
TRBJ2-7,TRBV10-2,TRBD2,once,CASSETSGRPGEYEQYF,TGCGCCAGCAGTGAAACTAGCGGGAGGCCGGGAGAGTACGAGCAGTACTTC
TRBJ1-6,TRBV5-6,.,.,CASSLGLGTYNSPLHF,TGTGCCAGCAGCTTGGGCCTAGGCACCTATAATTCACCCCTCCACTTT
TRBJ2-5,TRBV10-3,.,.,CAISASLETQYF,TGTGCCATCAGTGCTAGCTTAGAGACCCAGTACTTC
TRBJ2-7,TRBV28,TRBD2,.,CASRKSGMGGEQYF,TGTGCCAGCAGGAAGAGCGGGATGGGGGGAGAGCAGTACTTC
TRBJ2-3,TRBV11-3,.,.,CASSLEGIQDTQYF,TGTGCCAGCAGCTTGGAGGGAATACAAGATACGCAGTATTTT
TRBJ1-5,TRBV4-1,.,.,CASSQSWAQTYQPQHF,TGCGCCAGCAGCCAATCGTGGGCACAGACTTATCAGCCCCAGCATTTT
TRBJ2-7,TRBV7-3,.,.,CASSFRGGHEQYF,TGTGCCAGCAGCTTCAGGGGTGGGCACGAGCAGTACTTC
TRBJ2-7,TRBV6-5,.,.,CASRPGPSYEQYF,TGTGCCAGCAGGCCTGGGCCCTCCTACGAGCAGTACTTC
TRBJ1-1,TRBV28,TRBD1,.,CASSLTGGAFF,TGTGCCAGCAGTCTTACAGGGGGAGCTTTCTTT
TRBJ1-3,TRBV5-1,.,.,CASSLAPEGGSYRNTIYF,TGCGCCAGCAGCTTGGCGCCGGAGGGGGGATCCTACCGAAACACCATATATTTT
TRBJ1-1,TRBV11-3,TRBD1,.,CASSSTRGQPDRQTEAFF,TGTGCCAGCAGCTCTACCCGGGGACAGCCCGATAGGCAGACTGAAGCTTTCTTT
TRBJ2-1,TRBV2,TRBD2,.,CASSPSGLAWDEQFF,TGTGCCAGCAGTCCCTCGGGACTAGCATGGGATGAGCAGTTCTTC
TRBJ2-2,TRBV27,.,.,CASSLLGRLGGELFF,TGTGCCAGCAGTTTATTGGGGCGCCTCGGCGGGGAGCTGTTTTTT
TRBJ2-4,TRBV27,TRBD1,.,CASSLQTGGEAKNIQYF,TGTGCCAGCAGTTTACAAACAGGGGGAGAAGCCAAAAACATTCAGTACTTC
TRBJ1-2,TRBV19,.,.,CASRTGGDGYTF,TGTGCCAGTAGGACGGGTGGCGATGGCTACACCTTC
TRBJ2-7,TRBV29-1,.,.,CSARDAYEQYF,TGCAGCGCAAGGGACGCCTACGAGCAGTACTTC
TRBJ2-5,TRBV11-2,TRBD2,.,CASSTNPSGGSQETQYF,TGTGCCAGCAGCACCAACCCTAGCGGGGGGAGCCAAGAGACCCAGTACTTC
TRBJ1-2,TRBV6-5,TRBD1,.,CASRLTGGRGGYTF,TGTGCCAGCAGGCTAACAGGGGGACGAGGTGGCTACACCTTC
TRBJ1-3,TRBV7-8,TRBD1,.,CASSLGDRGWDTIYF,TGTGCCAGCAGCTTAGGGGACAGGGGATGGGACACCATATATTTT
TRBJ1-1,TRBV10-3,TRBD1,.,CAISESTGGWRAFF,TGTGCCATCAGTGAGTCGACAGGGGGCTGGCGAGCTTTCTTT
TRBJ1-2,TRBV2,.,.,CASSGPGWSTF,TGTGCCAGCAGTGGACCCGGCTGGTCCACCTTC
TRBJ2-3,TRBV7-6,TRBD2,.,CASSVTGTSGGRDTQYF,TGTGCCAGCAGCGTGACGGGGACTAGCGGGGGACGAGATACGCAGTATTTT
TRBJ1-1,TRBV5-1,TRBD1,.,CASSVDRGPGNTEAFF,TGCGCCAGCAGCGTTGACAGGGGACCTGGGAACACTGAAGCTTTCTTT
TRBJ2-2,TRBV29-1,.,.,CSVSGGRAYTGELFF,TGCAGCGTTTCAGGGGGGAGGGCCTACACCGGGGAGCTGTTTTTT
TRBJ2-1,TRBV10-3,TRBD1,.,CAIGTGIKTYNEQFF,TGTGCCATCGGGACAGGGATCAAAACCTACAATGAGCAGTTCTTC
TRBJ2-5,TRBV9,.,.,CASSPEEPSETQYF,TGTGCCAGCAGCCCCGAGGAGCCCTCGGAGACCCAGTACTTC
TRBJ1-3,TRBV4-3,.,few,CASSQGPAGEEGGNTIYF,TGCGCCAGCAGCCAAGGGCCCGCAGGGGAAGAGGGAGGAAACACCATATATTTT
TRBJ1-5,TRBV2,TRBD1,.,CASTADRAKAPQHF,TGTGCCAGCACTGCGGACAGGGCGAAGGCGCCCCAGCATTTT
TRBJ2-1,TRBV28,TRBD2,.,CASSPPFRGRAYNEQFF,TGTGCCAGCAGTCCCCCCTTTCGTGGGAGGGCCTACAATGAGCAGTTCTTC
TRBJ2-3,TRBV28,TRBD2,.,CASSLLAGGPTDTQYF,TGTGCCAGCAGTTTATTAGCGGGAGGGCCTACAGATACGCAGTATTTT
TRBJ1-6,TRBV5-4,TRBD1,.,CASSIDRDNSPLHF,TGTGCCAGCAGCATTGACAGGGATAATTCACCCCTCCACTTT
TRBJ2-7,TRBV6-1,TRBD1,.,CASHQGAGEQYF,TGTGCCAGCCACCAGGGGGCGGGGGAGCAGTACTTC
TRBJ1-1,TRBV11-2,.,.,CASGLTRGRGTEAFF,TGTGCCAGCGGGCTCACCAGGGGTCGAGGCACTGAAGCTTTCTTT
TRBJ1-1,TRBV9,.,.,CASSVLDTEAFF,TGTGCCAGCAGCGTACTGGACACTGAAGCTTTCTTT
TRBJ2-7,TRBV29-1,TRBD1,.,CSVEPTGGDEQYF,TGCAGCGTTGAACCGACAGGGGGCGACGAGCAGTACTTC
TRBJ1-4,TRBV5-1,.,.,CASSLEGTGEKLFF,TGCGCCAGCAGCTTGGAAGGGACGGGCGAAAAACTGTTTTTT
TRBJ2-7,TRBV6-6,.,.,CASTNPGLSSYEQYF,TGTGCCAGCACTAACCCTGGCCTCTCCTCCTACGAGCAGTACTTC
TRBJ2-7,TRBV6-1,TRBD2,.,CASSVAGGPLAYEQYF,TGTGCCAGCAGTGTTGCGGGAGGGCCTTTGGCCTACGAGCAGTACTTC
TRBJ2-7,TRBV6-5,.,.,CASSYSQRSYEQYF,TGTGCCAGCAGTTACTCGCAGCGCTCCTACGAGCAGTACTTC
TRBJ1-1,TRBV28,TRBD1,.,CASSLWAGGVTEAFF,TGTGCCAGCAGTTTATGGGCAGGGGGAGTTACTGAAGCTTTCTTT
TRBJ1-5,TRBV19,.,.,CASSIEHSGNQPQHF,TGTGCCAGTAGTATAGAGCACAGTGGCAATCAGCCCCAGCATTTT
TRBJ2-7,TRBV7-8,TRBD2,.,CASSPGSGGRYEQYF,TGTGCCAGCAGCCCTGGGAGTGGCGGGAGGTACGAGCAGTACTTC